The 7 T cell receptor beta chains presented below share a single source sample, sequenced in a study of beta chain features in type 1 diabetes. Every isolated RNA sample was fully reverse transcribed, so sequencing captured expressed TCRB transcripts. Profiling relied on immunoSEQ multiplex PCR, and the TCRdb table lists in-frame clones only, not all of them. This table has 310,000 or so clones, approximately 11% appearing once. Material: naive CD4+ T cells from blood. The source of these receptors is a woman between 25 and 40 years old in good health.

This chain connects TRBV27 to TRBJ2-7; possibly TRBD1 for D (6 bases). This CDR3 spans 16 amino acids. Looked up from germline, CDR1 is MNHEY and CDR2 is SMNVEV (reference sequence). Trimming cost V 4 bases and J 2 bases, with 18 bases left between them. CDR3 DNA: TGTGCCAGCAGTTCCGTCATAGGACAGCGGACCTACGAGCAGTACTTC. Translating it yields CASSSVIGQRTYEQYF.

This clone was seen more than once but under ten times. This chain links TRBV7-9 with TRBJ1-4; D unresolved. The CDR3 loop spans 12 amino acids. V lost 4 bases and J lost 4, with 4 bases in between. CDR1 and CDR2 from the germline V gene are SEHNR and FQNEAQ (reference sequence). The chain's CDR3 is CASSSFNEKLFF. For the CDR3, the DNA is TGTGCCAGCAGCTCCTTTAATGAAAAACTGTTTTTT.

This clone has more than one count but fewer than ten. The V call is TRBV7-9, the J call TRBJ1-2; 8 bases agree with TRBD1. The junction had 13 bases not matched to a gene; V was cut back by 5 bases and J by 8 bases. The CDR3 extends over 15 amino acids. Germline V gene lookup returns CDR1 SEHNR and CDR2 FQNEAQ (reference sequence). CDR3 coding DNA: TGTGCCAGCAGCAGTCAGGGGGCCCCGGCGGAGGGCTACACCTTC. The encoded protein is CASSSQGAPAEGYTF.

This clone was seen a few times. This rearrangement joins TRBV6-1 to TRBJ1-5; 7 bases are shared with TRBD1. Germline V gene lookup returns CDR1 MNHNS and CDR2 SASEGT. V lost 3 bases and J lost 6; bases outside the gene matches: 11. This CDR3 spans 16 amino acids. CDR3 in DNA: TGTGCCAGCAGTGACACCTACAGGGGCCTCAGTCAGCCCCAGCATTTT. Amino acid sequence: CASSDTYRGLSQPQHF.

This clone has more than one count but fewer than ten. V gene TRBV7-2 combines with J gene TRBJ1-5, with TRBD1 matching 12 bases. Germline loops: CDR1 SGHTA, CDR2 FQGNSA. CDR3 length equals 16 residues. The trim removed 5 bases at V and 5 bases at J, leaving 7 bases unmatched. The CDR3 spells CASSMGQGALYQPQHF. CDR3 DNA: TGTGCCAGCAGCATGGGACAGGGGGCCCTTTATCAGCCCCAGCATTTT. The variable domain in full, completed from reference TRBV7-2 and TRBJ1-5, reads GAGVSQSPSNKVTEKGKDVELRCDPISGHTALYWYRQSLGQGLEFLIYFQGNSAPDKSGLPSDRFSAERTGGSVSTLTIQRTQQEDSAVYLCASSMGQGALYQPQHFGDGTRLSIL.

CDR3 in DNA: TGTGCCAGCAGCTTGGCGCTTAACTGGGGCTACACCTTC. This encodes CASSLALNWGYTF. V and J are TRBV5-8 and TRBJ1-2; D is ambiguous. CDR1 is SGHTS, CDR2 YDEGEE, per germline. The V gene lost 0 bases and the J gene lost 8 bases, with 11 bases spanning the gap. The CDR3 runs 13 residues.

This clone came up a few times. This sequence joins TRBV9 and TRBJ2-2; D might be TRBD2 (6 bases). Trimming took 5 bases from V and 2 from J, leaving 13 bases between them. Germline CDR1 reads SGDLS; CDR2 reads YYNGEE. This CDR3 has 15 amino acids. The CDR3 spells CASRAPGLNTGELFF. The CDR3 nucleotides are TGTGCCAGCAGGGCACCGGGACTTAACACCGGGGAGCTGTTTTTT.